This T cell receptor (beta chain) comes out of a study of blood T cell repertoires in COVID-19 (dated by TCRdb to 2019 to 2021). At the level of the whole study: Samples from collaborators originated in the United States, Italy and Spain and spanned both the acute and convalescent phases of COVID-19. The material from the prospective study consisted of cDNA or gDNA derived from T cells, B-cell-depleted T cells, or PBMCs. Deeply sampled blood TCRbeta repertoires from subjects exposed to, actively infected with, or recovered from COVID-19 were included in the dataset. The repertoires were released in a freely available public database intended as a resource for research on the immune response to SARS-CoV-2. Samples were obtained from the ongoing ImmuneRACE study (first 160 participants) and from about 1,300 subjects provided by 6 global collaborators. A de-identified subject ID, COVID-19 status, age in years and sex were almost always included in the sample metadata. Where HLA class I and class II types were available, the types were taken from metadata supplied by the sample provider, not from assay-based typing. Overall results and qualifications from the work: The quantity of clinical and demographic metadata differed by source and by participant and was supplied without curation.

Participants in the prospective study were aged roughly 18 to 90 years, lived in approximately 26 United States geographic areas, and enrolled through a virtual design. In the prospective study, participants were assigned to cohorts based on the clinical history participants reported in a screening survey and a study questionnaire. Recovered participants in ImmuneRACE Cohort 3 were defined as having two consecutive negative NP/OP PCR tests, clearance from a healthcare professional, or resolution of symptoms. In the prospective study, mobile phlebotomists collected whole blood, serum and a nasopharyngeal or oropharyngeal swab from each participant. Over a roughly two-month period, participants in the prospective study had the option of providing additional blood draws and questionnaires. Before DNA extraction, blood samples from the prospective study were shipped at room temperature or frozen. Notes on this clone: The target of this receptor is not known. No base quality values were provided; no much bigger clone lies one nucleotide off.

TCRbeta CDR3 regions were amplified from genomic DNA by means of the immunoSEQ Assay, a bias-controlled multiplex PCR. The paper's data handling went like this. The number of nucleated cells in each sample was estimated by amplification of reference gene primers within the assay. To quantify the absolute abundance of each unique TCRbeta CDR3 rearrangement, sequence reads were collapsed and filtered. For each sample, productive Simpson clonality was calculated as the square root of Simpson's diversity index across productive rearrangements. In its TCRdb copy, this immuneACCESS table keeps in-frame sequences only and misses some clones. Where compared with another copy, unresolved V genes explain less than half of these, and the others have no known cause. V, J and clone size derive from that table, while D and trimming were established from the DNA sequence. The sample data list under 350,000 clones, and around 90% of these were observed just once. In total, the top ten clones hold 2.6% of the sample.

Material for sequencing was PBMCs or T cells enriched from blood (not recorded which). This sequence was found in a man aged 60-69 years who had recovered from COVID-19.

In nucleotides, the sequence is TGTGCCAGCAGCGCCGCGACTAGCGGGAGTAGGTATACGCAGTATTTT. It encodes CASSAATSGSRYTQYF. Here the chain combines TRBV11-2 and TRBJ2-3; 12 central bases correspond to TRBD2. V trim: 5 bases; J trim: 7 bases; unmatched bases: 10. CDR3 length: 16 amino acids, cysteine to phenylalanine. Of all the DNA, just the CDR3 is kept, 48 bases in frame from base 1. CDR1 SGHAT and CDR2 FQNNGV were looked up in the germline V gene.